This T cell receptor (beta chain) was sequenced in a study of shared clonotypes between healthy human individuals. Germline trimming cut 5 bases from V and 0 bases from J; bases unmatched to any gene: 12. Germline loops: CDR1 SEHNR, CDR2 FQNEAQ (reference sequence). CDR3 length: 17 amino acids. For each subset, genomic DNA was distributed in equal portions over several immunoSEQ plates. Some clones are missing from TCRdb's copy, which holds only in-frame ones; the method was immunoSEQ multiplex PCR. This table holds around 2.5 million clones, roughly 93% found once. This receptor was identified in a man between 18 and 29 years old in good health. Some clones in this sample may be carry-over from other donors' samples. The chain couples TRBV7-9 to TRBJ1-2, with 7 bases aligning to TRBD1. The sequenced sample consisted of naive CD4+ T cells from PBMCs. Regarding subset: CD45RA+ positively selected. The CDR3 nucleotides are TGTGCCAGCAGCGGAACCCCGGGACAGAAAGCTAACTATGGCTACACCTTC. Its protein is CASSGTPGQKANYGYTF.